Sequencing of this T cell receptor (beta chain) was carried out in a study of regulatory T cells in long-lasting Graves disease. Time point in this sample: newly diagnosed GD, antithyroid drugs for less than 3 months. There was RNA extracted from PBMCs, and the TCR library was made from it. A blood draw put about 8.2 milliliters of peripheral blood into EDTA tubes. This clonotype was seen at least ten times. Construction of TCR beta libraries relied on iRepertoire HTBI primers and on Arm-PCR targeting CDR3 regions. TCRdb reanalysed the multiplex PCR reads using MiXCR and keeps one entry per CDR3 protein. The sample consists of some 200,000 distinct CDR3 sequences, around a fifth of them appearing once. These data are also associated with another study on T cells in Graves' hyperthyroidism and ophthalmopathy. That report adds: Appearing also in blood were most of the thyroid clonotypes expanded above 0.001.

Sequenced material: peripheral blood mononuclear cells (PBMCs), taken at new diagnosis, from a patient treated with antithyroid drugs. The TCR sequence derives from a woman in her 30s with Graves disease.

For the CDR3, the DNA is TGTGCCAGCAGCCCGGGACAGGGGGAAGGGAACACTGAAGCTTTCTTT. The encoded protein is CASSPGQGEGNTEAFF. The rearrangement links TRBV11-1 to TRBJ1-1; TRBD1 agrees at 11 bases. The CDR3 consists of 16 residues. Germline CDR1 and CDR2: SGHAT and FQDESV (reference sequence). The trim removed 5 bases at V and 1 base at J, leaving 6 bases unmatched.